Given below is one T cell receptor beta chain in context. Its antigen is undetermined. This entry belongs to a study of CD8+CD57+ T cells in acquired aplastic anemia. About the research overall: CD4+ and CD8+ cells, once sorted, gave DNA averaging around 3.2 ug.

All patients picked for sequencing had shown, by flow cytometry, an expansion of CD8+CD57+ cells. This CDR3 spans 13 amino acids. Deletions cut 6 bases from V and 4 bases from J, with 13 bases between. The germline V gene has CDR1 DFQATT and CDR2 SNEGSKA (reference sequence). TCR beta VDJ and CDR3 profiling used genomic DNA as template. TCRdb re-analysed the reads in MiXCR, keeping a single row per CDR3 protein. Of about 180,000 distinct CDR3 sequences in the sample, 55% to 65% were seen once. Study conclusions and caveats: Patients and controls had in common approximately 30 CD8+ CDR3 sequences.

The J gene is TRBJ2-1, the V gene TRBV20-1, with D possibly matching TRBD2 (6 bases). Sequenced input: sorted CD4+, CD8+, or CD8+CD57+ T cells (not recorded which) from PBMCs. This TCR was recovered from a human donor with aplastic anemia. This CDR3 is CSAGGAAYNEQFF. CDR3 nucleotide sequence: TGCAGTGCGGGCGGGGCCGCGTACAATGAGCAGTTCTTC.